The present TCR beta chain was sequenced within a study of cytomegalovirus exposure and HLA in healthy donors. Study-wide results and limits: Cytomegalovirus association was assigned to approximately 160 TCR beta chains. It was reportedly the case that the classifier diagnosed cytomegalovirus status with high specificity and sensitivity. Some V segments could not be told apart, so they were left out, TRBV6-2 and TRBV6-3 among them.

13 Jbeta primers and 60 Vbeta primers were used for the PCR. Assay used: immunoSEQ multiplex PCR; TCRdb lists only in-frame clones, some missing. The sample shows some 96,000 clones, 64% of them seen only once. Worth noting for this clone: What it recognizes is unknown.

CDR3 length equals 13 residues. Germline values: CDR1 SGHDT, CDR2 YYEEEE. The ends were cut back, 1 base at V and 4 bases at J, with 6 bases in the middle. V and J are TRBV5-6 and TRBJ1-3, with D hard to call. The specimen was PBMCs. The sequence derives from a man between 60 and 75 years old in good health and CMV-seronegative. CDR3 protein: CASSLPRGNTIYF. DNA of the CDR3: TGTGCCAGCAGCTTGCCGCGAGGAAACACCATATATTTT.